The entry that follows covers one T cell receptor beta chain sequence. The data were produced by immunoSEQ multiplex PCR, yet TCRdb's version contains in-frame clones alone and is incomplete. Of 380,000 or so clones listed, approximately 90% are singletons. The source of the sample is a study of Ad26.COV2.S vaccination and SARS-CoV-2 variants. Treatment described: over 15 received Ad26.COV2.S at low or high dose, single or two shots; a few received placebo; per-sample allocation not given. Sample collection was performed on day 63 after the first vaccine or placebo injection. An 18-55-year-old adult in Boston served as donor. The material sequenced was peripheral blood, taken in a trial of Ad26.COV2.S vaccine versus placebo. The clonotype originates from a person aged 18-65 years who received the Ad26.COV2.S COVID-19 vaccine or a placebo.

CDR3 sequence (DNA): TGTGCCACACTAGCGGGGACGAACACCGGGGAGCTGTTTTTT. Its translation is CATLAGTNTGELFF. The gene calls are TRBV25-1 and TRBJ2-2; 10 positions agree with TRBD2. The CDR3 totals 14 residues. V trimming: 10 bases; J trimming: 0 bases; junction bases outside the gene matches: 2. Per germline, CDR1 MGHDK and CDR2 SYGVNS.